This T cell receptor beta chain was identified during a study of intratumoral heterogeneity in liver cancer. About the study as a whole: In the full roughly 13-patient cohort, the median age was 63 years and the majority of patients were male. To investigate intratumor heterogeneity, the study integrated RNA-seq, DNA sequencing, TCR-seq and SNP array data drawn from multiple regions of hepatocellular carcinoma specimens. The full cohort included 71 multiregional samples from roughly 14 HCC patients, consisting of 51 tumoral regions and roughly 20 adjacent nontumoral regions. Points the paper makes about the study in general: The authors acknowledged a relatively low patient number and under-sampled tumor-infiltrating lymphocyte representation as limitations.

Of note for this clone: Its antigen specificity is not known. Base-call qualities are not available, and no considerably larger clone is one nucleotide away.

V is cut back by 5 bases and J by 6 bases, with 7 bases in the junction unmatched. Including cysteine and phenylalanine, the CDR3 has 14 amino acids. Just the 42-base CDR3 DNA is kept, in frame starting at base 1. Reading the germline V gene gives CDR1 MGHRA and CDR2 YSYEKL. Every patient had early-stage hepatocellular carcinoma and went to surgical resection without receiving any prior therapy. The sampled areas showed no macroscopic signs of necrosis or hemorrhage. Multiple regions from two patients underwent TCR sequencing (ImmunoSeq). Frozen tissue samples from resection were taken at least 1 cm away from one another. The N label marked samples taken from nontumoral liver tissue adjacent to the tumor. Genomic DNA was isolated from bulk tissue with the DNeasy blood and tissue kit. The immunoSEQ assay was used to sequence TCR beta chain CDR3 regions from genomic DNA. Rearranged VDJ segments were amplified with primers annealing to V and J segments. Under the source paper's analysis protocol: The ImmunoSeq Analyzer software was used to calculate clonality and richness metrics. Fisher's exact test, supplemented by a beta-binomial method for added stringency, was applied to identify differentially abundant clones between regions. TCRdb mirrors the immuneACCESS table, restricted to in-frame sequences. Some clones are absent from its copies; in checked studies, under half trace to an unresolved V gene, and the reason for the others is unknown. V, J and clone size are those of that table, while D and trimming were read from the DNA. For this sample the table gives 20,000 to 25,000 clones, of which about two thirds were detected only once. The ten largest make up roughly 17% of the sample.

The V and J genes are TRBV4-1 and TRBJ2-5; TRBD1 lines up with 9 middle nucleotides. Sequencing used tumor-adjacent normal tissue, obtained before any cancer treatment. The receptor was derived from a woman aged 70-85 years with hepatocellular carcinoma. The nucleotide sequence reads as follows: TGCGCCAGCAGCGATACAGGGGGCGCACAGACCCAGTACTTC. Its amino acids are CASSDTGGAQTQYF.